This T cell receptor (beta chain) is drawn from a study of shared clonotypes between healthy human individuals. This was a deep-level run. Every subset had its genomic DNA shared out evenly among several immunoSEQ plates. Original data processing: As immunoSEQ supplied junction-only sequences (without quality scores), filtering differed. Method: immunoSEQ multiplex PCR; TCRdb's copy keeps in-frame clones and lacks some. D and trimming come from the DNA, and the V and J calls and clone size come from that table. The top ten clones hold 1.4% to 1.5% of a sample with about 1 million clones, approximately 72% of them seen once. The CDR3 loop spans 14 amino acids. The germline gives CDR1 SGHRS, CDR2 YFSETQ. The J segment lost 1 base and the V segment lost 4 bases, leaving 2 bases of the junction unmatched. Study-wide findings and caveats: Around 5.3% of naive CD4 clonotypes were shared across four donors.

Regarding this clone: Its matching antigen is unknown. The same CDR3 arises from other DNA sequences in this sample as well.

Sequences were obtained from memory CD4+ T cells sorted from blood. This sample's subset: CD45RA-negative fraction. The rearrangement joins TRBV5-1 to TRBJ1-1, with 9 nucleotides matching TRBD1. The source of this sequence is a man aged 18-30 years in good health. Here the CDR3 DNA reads TGCGCCAGCAGCACGGGACAGGGGAACACTGAAGCTTTCTTT. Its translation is CASSTGQGNTEAFF.